This TCR beta chain comes out of a study of blood T cells in healthy people across ages. The ends were cut back, 7 bases at V and 3 bases at J, with 18 bases in the middle. Looked up from germline, CDR1 is MNHEY and CDR2 is SVGAGI. The CDR3 contains 15 residues. A sample-barcoded 5' primer and a J-beta primer mix were used in a second PCR of roughly 6 to 12 cycles. Every cDNA molecule carried a tag from a template-switch adaptor bearing 12 random nucleotides. There were at least 3 million CDR3-containing paired-end reads obtained from each sample. Via MiXCR, TCRdb re-called the 5' RACE reads, giving one row per CDR3 protein. The data contain some 710,000 distinct CDR3 sequences, about 20% of them singletons. This clonotype was seen a handful of times.

Sequences were obtained from blood. The J gene is TRBJ2-5, the V gene TRBV6-5; D gene ambiguous. The receptor comes from a man between 70 and 80 years old in good health. The chain's CDR3 is CASTPSWGTKETQYF. CDR3 coding DNA: TGTGCCAGCACTCCCAGTTGGGGAACCAAAGAGACCCAGTACTTC.